This TCR beta chain was found in a study of blood T cell repertoires in COVID-19. Across the study: Samples representing acute and convalescent COVID-19 were sourced from the United States, Italy and Spain. T cells, B-cell-depleted T cells, or PBMCs supplied cDNA or gDNA.

Original processing methods: Amplifying reference gene primers gave estimates of nucleated cell counts. Profiled with immunoSEQ multiplex PCR; TCRdb holds only in-frame clones, not every one. V and J calls and clone size come straight from that table; D and trimming were deduced from the DNA. The repertoire holds some 370,000 clones, with around 89% as singletons. The CDR3 is made up of 13 amino acids. V was cut by 1 base and J by 12 bases, with 12 bases left in between. CDR1 and CDR2 from the germline V gene are MDHEN and SYDVKM. This clonotype was obtained from a man in his forties with acute or convalescent COVID-19. The chain employs TRBV28 and TRBJ1-4; no firm D call. Sequenced sample: peripheral blood. CDR3 in DNA: TGTGCCAGCAGTTTATCGGGTCTCAGTGAACTGTTTTTT. Protein sequence: CASSLSGLSELFF.